This T cell receptor beta chain was obtained from a study of blood T cell repertoires in COVID-19 (dated by TCRdb to between 2020 and 2021). Looking at the study overall: Samples covering the acute and convalescent phases of COVID-19 were provided by collaborators in the United States, Italy and Spain. The material from the prospective study consisted of cDNA or gDNA derived from T cells, B-cell-depleted T cells, or PBMCs. Subjects who had been exposed to COVID-19, were actively infected with it, or had recovered from it provided the deeply sampled blood TCRbeta repertoires that made up the dataset. The repertoires were released in a freely available public database intended as a resource for research on the immune response to SARS-CoV-2. The samples were drawn from the first 160 participants of the ongoing ImmuneRACE study and from over 950 subjects provided by 6 global collaborators. Nearly every sample came with metadata listing a de-identified subject ID, COVID-19 status, age in years and sex. Where available, HLA class I and class II types were obtained from metadata supplied by the sample provider rather than from assay-based typing. Study-level results and caveats: How much clinical and demographic metadata was included differed by source and by participant, and the metadata was provided uncurated.

With respect to this clone: The antigen this receptor binds is unknown. Base qualities are not at hand, and no much larger clone is one base apart.

TCRbeta CDR3 regions were amplified from genomic DNA using the immunoSEQ Assay, a bias-controlled multiplex PCR. The study's processing was this. The number of nucleated cells in each sample was estimated from the amplification of reference gene primers within the assay. To quantify the absolute abundance of each unique TCRbeta CDR3 rearrangement, sequence reads were collapsed and filtered. For each sample, productive Simpson clonality was calculated as the square root of Simpson's diversity index over productive rearrangements. TCRdb retrieved this table from immuneACCESS and kept in-frame rearrangements only. Not all clones are present; in checked studies, unresolved V genes account for under half, and no reason is known for the remainder. V and J calls plus clone size are reproduced from that table; the DNA served to infer D and trimming. This sample lists roughly 130,000 clones; more than 70% were detected once. About 5.5% of the sample belongs to the ten largest clones.

Participants in the prospective study were aged 18 to 89 years, lived in about two dozen United States geographic areas, and enrolled through a virtual design. To assign participants to cohorts, the prospective study relied on clinical history that participants themselves reported in a screening survey and a study questionnaire. Each participant in the prospective study had whole blood, serum and a nasopharyngeal or oropharyngeal swab collected by mobile phlebotomists. Participants in the prospective study had the option to provide additional blood draws and questionnaires over a 2-month period. Before DNA extraction, blood samples from the prospective study were shipped at room temperature or frozen. The CDR3 spans 14 residues, from the cysteine through the phenylalanine. Only the CDR3 region is kept as DNA, spanning 42 bases read in frame from base 1. Clipping removes 6 bases from V and 8 bases from J, with 9 as the unmatched junction base count. CDR1 and CDR2 (MNHEY, SVGAGI) derive from the germline V gene.

Sequencing was done on a sample of PBMCs or T cells enriched from blood (not recorded which). This sequence originates from a man aged 35 to 55 with acute COVID-19. This chain joins TRBV6-5 to TRBJ1-4, with 7 central nucleotides matching TRBD1. The sequence in DNA is TGTGCCAGCAGCACAACAGGGGTTGGCGAAAAACTGTTTTTT. Its product reads: CASSTTGVGEKLFF.